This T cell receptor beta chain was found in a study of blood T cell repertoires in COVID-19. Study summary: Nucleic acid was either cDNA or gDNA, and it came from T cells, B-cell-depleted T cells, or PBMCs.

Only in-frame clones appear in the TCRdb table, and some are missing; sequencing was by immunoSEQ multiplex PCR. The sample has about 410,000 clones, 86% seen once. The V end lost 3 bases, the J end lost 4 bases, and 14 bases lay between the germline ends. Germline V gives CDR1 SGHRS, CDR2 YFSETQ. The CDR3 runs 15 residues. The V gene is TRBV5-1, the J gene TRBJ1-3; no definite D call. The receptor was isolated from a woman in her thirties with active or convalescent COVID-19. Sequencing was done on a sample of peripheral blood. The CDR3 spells CASSSGSSSGNTIYF. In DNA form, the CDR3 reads TGCGCCAGCAGCTCGGGGTCAAGCTCCGGAAACACCATATATTTT.